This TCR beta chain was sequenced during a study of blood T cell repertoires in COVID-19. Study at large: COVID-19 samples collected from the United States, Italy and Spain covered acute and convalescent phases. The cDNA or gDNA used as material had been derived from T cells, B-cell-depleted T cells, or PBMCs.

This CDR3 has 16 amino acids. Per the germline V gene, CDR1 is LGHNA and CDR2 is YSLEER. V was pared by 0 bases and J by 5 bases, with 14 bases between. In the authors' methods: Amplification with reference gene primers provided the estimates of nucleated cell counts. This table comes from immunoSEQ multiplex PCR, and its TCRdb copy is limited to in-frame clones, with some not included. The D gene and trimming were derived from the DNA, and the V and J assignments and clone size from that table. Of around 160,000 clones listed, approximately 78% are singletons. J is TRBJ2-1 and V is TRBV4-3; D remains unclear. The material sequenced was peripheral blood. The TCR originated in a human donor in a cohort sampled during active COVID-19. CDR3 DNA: TGCGCCAGCAGCCAAGATTTCCGGAGCCGGAACAATGAGCAGTTCTTC. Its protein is CASSQDFRSRNNEQFF.